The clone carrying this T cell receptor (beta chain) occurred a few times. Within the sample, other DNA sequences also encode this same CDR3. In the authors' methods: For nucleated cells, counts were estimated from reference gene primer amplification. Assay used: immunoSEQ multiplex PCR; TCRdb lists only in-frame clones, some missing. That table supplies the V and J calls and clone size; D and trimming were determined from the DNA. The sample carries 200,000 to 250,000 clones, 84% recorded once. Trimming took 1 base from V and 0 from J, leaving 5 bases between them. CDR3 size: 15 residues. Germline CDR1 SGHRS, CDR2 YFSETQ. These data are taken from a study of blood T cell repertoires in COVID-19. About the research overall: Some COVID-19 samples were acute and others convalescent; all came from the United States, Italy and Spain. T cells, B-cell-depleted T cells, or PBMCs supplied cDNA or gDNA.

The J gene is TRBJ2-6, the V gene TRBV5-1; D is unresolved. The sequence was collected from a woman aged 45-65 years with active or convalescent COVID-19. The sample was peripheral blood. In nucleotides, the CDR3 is TGCGCCAGCAGCTTGATCCTCTCTGGGGCCAACGTCCTGACTTTC. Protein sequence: CASSLILSGANVLTF. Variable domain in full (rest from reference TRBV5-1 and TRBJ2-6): KAGVTQTPRYLIKTRGQQVTLSCSPISGHRSVSWYQQTPGQGLQFLFEYFSETQRNKGNFPGRFSGRQFSNSRSEMNVSTLELGDSALYLCASSLILSGANVLTFGAGSRLTVL.